The entry below describes one T cell receptor beta chain. The Seattle site enrolled patients during active infection and followed them longitudinally. The record originates from a study of blood T cell repertoires in COVID-19. Looking at the study overall: Acute and convalescent COVID-19 specimens originated in the United States, Italy and Spain. T cells, B-cell-depleted T cells, or PBMCs provided the cDNA or gDNA that served as material.

Original analysis: Amplifying reference gene primers gave estimates of nucleated cell counts. TCRdb's copy holds only in-frame clones and misses some; the assay was immunoSEQ multiplex PCR. V, J and clone size derive from that table, while D and trimming were established from the DNA sequence. The table includes 100,000 to 150,000 clones, 80% to 95% detected once. Germline CDR1 reads ENHRY; CDR2 reads SYGVKD. The V and J ends lost 0 bases and 3 bases respectively, with 11 bases between them. This CDR3 spans 16 amino acids. The source is a man over 45 with COVID-19, enrolled during active disease. Sample: peripheral blood. The rearrangement uses TRBV10-3 and TRBJ1-4; D perhaps matches TRBD1 (6 bases). The CDR3 spells CAISESRQDPNEKLFF. Written as DNA, the CDR3 is TGTGCCATCAGTGAGTCCAGACAGGACCCTAATGAAAAACTGTTTTTT.